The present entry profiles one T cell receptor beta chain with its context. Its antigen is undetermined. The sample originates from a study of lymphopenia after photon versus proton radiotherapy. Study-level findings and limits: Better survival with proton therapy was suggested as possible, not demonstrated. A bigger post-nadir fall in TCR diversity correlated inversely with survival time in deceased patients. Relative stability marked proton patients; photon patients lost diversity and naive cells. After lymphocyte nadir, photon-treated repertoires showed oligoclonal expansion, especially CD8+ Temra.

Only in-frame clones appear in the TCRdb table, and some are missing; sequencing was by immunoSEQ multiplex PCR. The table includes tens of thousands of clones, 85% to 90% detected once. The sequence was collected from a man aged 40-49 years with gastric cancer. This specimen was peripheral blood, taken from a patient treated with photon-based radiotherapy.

The CDR3 reads CAWTRGRGPQETQYF. The CDR3 DNA reads as TGTGCCTGGACCCGAGGGCGGGGCCCCCAAGAGACCCAGTACTTC. The gene calls are TRBV30 and TRBJ2-5; TRBD2 might be the D (6 bases). The CDR3 loop spans 15 amino acids. Germline CDR1 GTSNPN, CDR2 SVGIG (reference sequence). V was pared by 4 bases and J by 1 base, with 16 bases between.